Given below is one T cell receptor beta chain in context. The sample comes from a study of shared clonotypes between healthy human individuals. Trimming stripped 5 bases from V and 4 bases from J, with 15 bases between. Germline CDR1 is SGHTA and CDR2 is FQGNSA. The CDR3 consists of 15 residues. TCRdb keeps only in-frame clones here, not all; method: immunoSEQ multiplex PCR. The sample contains approximately 710,000 clones, less than 95% of which appear only once. The sequenced sample was memory CD8+ T cells from PBMCs. Documented subset: CD45RO+ cells pooled with CCR7-negative TemRA cells. The source is a man aged 18 to 29 in good health. Some clones in this sample may be carry-over from other donors' samples. This chain connects TRBV7-2 to TRBJ1-5; the D gene is possibly TRBD1 (6 bases). CDR3 protein: CASSPLGGGNQPQHF. The CDR3 DNA reads TGTGCCAGCAGCCCCCTAGGGGGGGGAAATCAGCCCCAGCATTTT.